This TCR beta chain was sequenced during a study of identical twins. Whole-study results and caveats: Cross-sectional statistics, not tracking of the same donors, supported the conclusions.

Germline CDR1 and CDR2: SNHLY and FYNNEI. V lost 6 bases and J lost 3, with 13 bases in between. This CDR3 spans 14 amino acids. In its sample, this clonotype was seen many times. The antigen remains unidentified. TCRdb itself ran the 5' RACE reads through MiXCR, one entry per CDR3 protein. This sample carries approximately 230,000 distinct CDR3 sequences, roughly 7.1% of them seen once, and the ten largest clones take roughly 15%. These same records also appear under a second study, on T cells expressing NK-cell markers.

Sequences were obtained from CD8+ T cells sorted from blood. V gene TRBV2 combines with J gene TRBJ2-3, with TRBD1 as a possible D gene (6 bases). This sequence was found in a woman between 18 and 30 years old in good health. Here the CDR3 reads CASRGTRVTDTQYF. CDR3 coding DNA: TGTGCCAGCAGGGGGACAAGAGTTACAGATACGCAGTATTTT.